Sequencing of this T cell receptor beta chain was carried out in a study of T cells in severe cutaneous drug reactions (dated by TCRdb to 2018 to 2020). With respect to the entire study: Patients were recruited between the early 2010s and the late 2010s from Taiwan, Thailand and a European registry network. Assignment of the culprit drug relied on both the Naranjo algorithm and the ALDEN drug causality algorithm. To build the libraries, iRepertoire multiplex PCR was used, and the authors pointed to a comparison in which iRepertoire and 5' RACE methods, with or without UMI, captured abundant clonotypes similarly. The study combined bulk TCR sequencing with single-cell sequencing, quantitative PCR validation, functional assays and transgenic mouse experiments. Patients in either the acute or the recovery stage provided biological samples, such as blister fluids/cells and PBMC. Only patients with a probable or definite SJS/TEN or DRESS diagnosis by RegiSCAR criteria were enrolled.

By frequency, this clonotype is medium-sized (0.01 to 0.1%), with no count recorded. The specificity of this receptor is unknown. Sequences MDHEN (CDR1) and SYDVKM (CDR2) are obtained from the germline V gene. The CDR3 holds 14 amino acids from the cysteine to the phenylalanine. The entry carries no DNA sequence. For both bulk and single-cell sequencing, libraries were prepared with the iRepertoire multiplex PCR system using TCR subtype-specific primers. Multiplex PCR with primers aimed at the V, D and J gene regions produced the bulk TCR beta libraries. Each sample contributed roughly 85-550 ng of RNA as input for preparing the bulk TCR library. An Illumina MiSeq was used to sequence bulk TCR beta amplicons. The authors processed their data as follows. Sample misassignments and low-quality sequencing reads were filtered out during quality control steps. CDR3 was defined as the amino acids between the V-gene Y[YFLI]C motif and the J-segment [FW]GXGT motif. CDR3 clonotypes and TRBV and TRBJ gene assignments were based on the IMGT database. TRBV expression in each sample was normalized to the mean expression of the same gene in PBMC from fewer than 45 healthy donors. One entry per CDR3 protein sequence results from the TCRdb reprocessing of the reads, with DNA left out. These V and J calls rely on TCRdb rather than the paper's analysis. The sample's table covers roughly 5,500 distinct CDR3 sequences. The ten largest clones represent about 16% of the sample.

Study-wide findings and limitations: According to the authors, further study is still needed to determine whether the public TCR generalizes to SJS/TEN caused by other drugs. Although undetectable or scarce in tolerant-control and healthy-donor PBMC, a public TCRbeta CDR3 was found in all seven CBZ-SJS/TEN blister samples, at a mean of around 15%. A strong increase in TRBV12-4 usage was observed in CBZ-SJS/TEN patients, with averages of roughly 30% in blister cells and about 5% in PBMC.

Sequencing was performed on donors who were patients with carbamazepine-induced Stevens-Johnson syndrome or toxic epidermal necrolysis (CBZ-SJS/TEN). Peripheral blood repertoires came from CBZ-SJS/TEN patients of Han Chinese (roughly 5) and European (roughly six) origin. Patients with drug-induced severe cutaneous adverse reactions had T cell receptor repertoires profiled by next-generation sequencing to look for drug-specific clonotypes. RNA was isolated from either blister cells of skin lesions or peripheral blood mononuclear cells. The origin of this receptor is a human donor with a severe cutaneous adverse drug reaction. The sequence links TRBV28 to TRBJ1-5; lacking DNA, the TRBD1 call made by TCRdb goes unchecked. Sequencing was done on a sample of PBMCs. The CDR3 reads as follows: CASSFPDRNQPQHF.